The 28 T cell receptor beta chains listed next were all sequenced from one sample in a study of Graves' ophthalmopathy and Graves' hyperthyroidism. TCR beta CDR3 regions were amplified from RNA transcripts. HTBI primers primed a first-round RT-PCR, and a second-round multiplex PCR followed. In TCRdb, the multiplex PCR reads were re-called with MiXCR into one record per CDR3 protein. Of 1 million to 1.3 million distinct CDR3 sequences in the sample, 36% were seen once. The sample comprised peripheral blood or thyroid tissue (not recorded which). The receptors were gathered from an adult man with Graves' hyperthyroidism.

This clonotype showed up just a few times. V usage is TRBV3-1 and J usage is TRBJ2-7; the D gene is possibly TRBD2 (6 bases). V gave up 1 base and J gave up 3 bases, with 16 bases separating them. The CDR3 runs 16 residues. Germline lookup yields CDR1 LGHDT and CDR2 YNNKEL (reference sequence). The CDR3 reads CASSQGVGGRDYEQYF. CDR3 coding DNA: TGTGCCAGCAGCCAAGGAGTTGGCGGGCGGGACTACGAGCAGTACTTC.

This clonotype was found a few times. This chain links TRBV6-6 with TRBJ2-5; D is ambiguous. The V gene's germline CDR1 is MNHNY and CDR2 SVGAGI (reference sequence). Trimming stripped 2 bases from V and 6 bases from J, with 13 bases between. The CDR3 spans 14 residues. CDR3 nucleotide sequence: TGTGCCAGCAGTTACACCCAAAGCAGAAAGACCCAGTACTTC. It translates to CASSYTQSRKTQYF.

This clonotype came up many times. The chain combines TRBV7-2 with TRBJ2-5; D possibly corresponds to TRBD2 (7 bases). V shed 2 bases and J shed 5 bases, with 18 bases lying between them. Germline lookup yields CDR1 SGHTA and CDR2 FQGNSA. The CDR3 length is 16 residues. CDR3 sequence (DNA): TGTGCCAGCAGCTTACTCCGCCGGGGGGCGGGGGAGACCCAGTACTTC. Residues: CASSLLRRGAGETQYF.

The rearrangement joins TRBV7-3 to TRBJ1-1; D unresolved. V lost 3 bases, J lost 0 bases, and 17 bases lay in between. The CDR3 has 17 residues. The germline V gene has CDR1 SGHTA and CDR2 FQGTGA. The CDR3 loop reads CASSFRPKTGMNTEAFF. Written as DNA, the CDR3 is TGTGCCAGCAGCTTCAGACCTAAAACGGGCATGAACACTGAAGCTTTCTTT.

This clonotype was seen only a few times. It may be a read error: a sequence one base away is much more abundant. V and J are TRBV24-1 and TRBJ2-5, with 10 bases identical to TRBD1. Germline V gives CDR1 KGHDR, CDR2 SFDVKD. The V and J ends lost 1 base and 5 bases, in that order; junction bases with no gene match: 6. The CDR3 contains 16 residues. CDR3: CATSDFAGQGIETQYF. The CDR3 nucleotides read TGTGCCACCAGTGATTTTGCGGGACAGGGGATTGAGACCCAGTACTTC.

At least ten counts were recorded for this clonotype. The V call is TRBV12-3 or TRBV12-4, the J call TRBJ1-2, with D possibly matching TRBD1 (6 bases). The CDR3 is 15 residues long. The V and J ends lost 5 bases and 4 bases respectively, with 17 bases between them. As DNA, the CDR3 is TGTGCCAGCAGTGGGACACCATTCAGTAGCTATGGCTACACCTTC. Amino acids: CASSGTPFSSYGYTF.

This clonotype has ten or more counts. The chain uses TRBV7-3 and TRBJ2-5, with D perhaps given as TRBD1 or TRBD2 (5 bases each). The CDR3 is 16 residues long. Germline V lookup: CDR1 SGHTA, CDR2 FQGTGA. The V end was cut by 2 bases, the J end by 0 bases, with 13 bases between. The CDR3 loop reads CASSLFPGRYQETQYF. CDR3 DNA sequence: TGTGCCAGCAGCTTATTTCCGGGGCGATACCAAGAGACCCAGTACTTC.

This clonotype was recorded at least ten times. The chain joins TRBV20-1 to TRBJ1-3; D possibly corresponds to TRBD1 (6 bases). Trimming took 3 bases from V and 2 from J, leaving 11 bases between them. The CDR3 has 14 residues. Germline V lookup: CDR1 DFQATT, CDR2 SNEGSKA (reference sequence). CDR3 coding DNA: TGCAGTGCTAGTGGGGGCCCCACTGGAAACACCATATATTTT. It codes for CSASGGPTGNTIYF.

The rearrangement joins TRBV25-1 to TRBJ1-5, with 10 nucleotides matching TRBD1. Germline CDR1 MGHDK, CDR2 SYGVNS. V was clipped by 9 bases and J by 5 bases; unmatched bases: 4. The CDR3 covers 13 residues. The CDR3 here is CARTGGAYQPQHF. In nucleotides, the CDR3 is TGTGCCAGGACAGGGGGCGCGTATCAGCCCCAGCATTTT.

The V and J genes are TRBV20-1 and TRBJ2-2; no reliable D call. The CDR3 consists of 14 residues. Between the trimmed V and J ends, which lost 0 bases and 1 base, there was a span of 6 bases. Germline CDR1 DFQATT, CDR2 SNEGSKA (reference sequence). The CDR3: CSARDARNTGELFF. The CDR3 DNA reads as TGCAGTGCTAGAGATGCCAGGAACACCGGGGAGCTGTTTTTT.

The chain is built from TRBV5-1 and TRBJ2-2; D is possibly TRBD1 or TRBD2 (5 bases each). The V end lost 4 bases, the J end lost 5 bases, and 18 bases lay between the germline ends. The CDR3 length is 16 residues. The germline CDR1 and CDR2 sequences are SGHRS and YFSETQ. The CDR3 bases are TGCGCCAGCAGCCCGTCTGGGCTAGAGGGGACCGGGGAGCTGTTTTTT. Translating it yields CASSPSGLEGTGELFF.

The gene calls are TRBV10-3 and TRBJ2-6; 8 bases are a match to TRBD1. In germline, CDR1 is ENHRY, CDR2 SYGVKD. This CDR3 comprises 16 residues. V gave up 11 bases and J gave up 0 bases; unmatched junction bases: 9. Here the CDR3 reads CAAQGEGSSGANVLTF. The CDR3, as DNA: TGTGCCGCACAGGGGGAAGGGAGCTCTGGGGCCAACGTCCTGACTTTC.

The rearrangement uses TRBV7-2 and TRBJ1-1; D remains unclear. V was clipped by 2 bases and J by 10 bases, with 11 bases between them. The CDR3 contains 12 residues. Per germline, CDR1 SGHTA and CDR2 FQGNSA. The CDR3 loop reads CASSLYGQRAFF. The CDR3 nucleotides are TGTGCCAGCAGCTTATACGGCCAGAGAGCTTTCTTT. The complete variable domain, with remaining parts taken from reference TRBV7-2 and TRBJ1-1, reads GAGVSQSPSNKVTEKGKDVELRCDPISGHTALYWYRQSLGQGLEFLIYFQGNSAPDKSGLPSDRFSAERTGGSVSTLTIQRTQQEDSAVYLCASSLYGQRAFFGQGTRLTVV.

This chain joins TRBV29-1 and TRBJ2-3, with a weak D call TRBD1 (6 bases). The length of the CDR3 is 13 residues. Trimming stripped 0 bases from V and 10 bases from J, with 14 bases between. Germline V lookup: CDR1 SQVTM, CDR2 ANQGSEA. The CDR3 is CSVEEVGAMAQYF. CDR3 nucleotides: TGCAGCGTTGAAGAGGTGGGGGCGATGGCGCAGTATTTT.

This clonotype has only one observation. The chain employs TRBV7-8 and TRBJ2-6, with D possibly matching TRBD2 (6 bases). The germline V and J ends were trimmed by 3 bases and 2 bases, with 11 bases remaining between them. Germline lookup yields CDR1 SGHVS and CDR2 FQNEAQ. This CDR3 region has 16 residues. In nucleotides, the CDR3 is TGTGCCAGCAGCTTCTCCGGGGGAGCTGGGGCCAACGTCCTGACTTTC. Its protein product is CASSFSGGAGANVLTF.

In its sample, this clonotype was seen many times. CDR3 in DNA: TGCGCCAGCAGCGATGGGCAGGGGTGGTACGAGCAGTACTTC. Protein sequence: CASSDGQGWYEQYF. V is TRBV5-1 and J is TRBJ2-7; possible D gene TRBD1, 6 bases. Germline-derived CDR1 and CDR2 are SGHRS and YFSETQ. Between the trimmed V and J ends, which lost 4 bases and 4 bases, there was a span of 15 bases. The CDR3 has 14 residues.

This chain connects TRBV7-2 to TRBJ2-7; 10 nucleotides agree with TRBD2. Per germline, CDR1 SGHTA and CDR2 FQGNSA. Trimming cost V 6 bases and J 2 bases; bases outside gene matches: 7. The CDR3 covers 15 residues. CDR3 DNA sequence: TGTGCCAGCAGGCATGGGACTAGCGACCCCTACGAGCAGTACTTC. This gives the protein CASRHGTSDPYEQYF.

On this clonotype itself: Since a much larger clone is just one base distant, this may be a read error. The V call is TRBV7-9, the J call TRBJ1-4; no definite D call. The V gene's germline CDR1 is SEHNR and CDR2 FQNEAQ (reference sequence). This CDR3 is built from 12 residues. Here the CDR3 reads CASGFSREKLFF. In nucleotides, the CDR3 is TGTGCCAGCGGCTTTTCAAGGGAAAAACTGTTTTTT. Looking up the rest from reference TRBV7-9 and TRBJ1-4 gives the full variable domain: DTGVSQNPRHKITKRGQNVTFRCDPISEHNRLYWYRQTLGQGPEFLTYFQNEAQLEKSRLLSDRFSAERPKGSFSTLEIQRTEQGDSAMYLCASGFSREKLFFGSGTQLSVL.

This clonotype was picked up many times. The chain is built from TRBV7-8 and TRBJ2-7; 7 bases are a match to TRBD1. The germline CDR1 and CDR2 sequences are SGHVS and FQNEAQ. V was pared by 4 bases and J by 5 bases, with 8 bases of the junction left unmatched. This CDR3 has 14 amino acids. The CDR3 here is CASSYPTGFHEQYF. In DNA form, the CDR3 reads TGTGCCAGCAGCTATCCGACAGGGTTCCACGAGCAGTACTTC.

The chain joins TRBV20-1 to TRBJ2-7; 9 nucleotides agree with TRBD1. This CDR3 is built from 14 residues. Germline CDR1 DFQATT, CDR2 SNEGSKA (reference sequence). Germline trimming cut 6 bases from V and 4 bases from J; bases unmatched to any gene: 10. CDR3 in amino acids: CSANRDRVWYEQYF. For the CDR3, the DNA is TGCAGTGCCAACCGGGACAGGGTGTGGTACGAGCAGTACTTC.

At least ten counts were recorded for this clonotype. The V and J genes are TRBV7-9 and TRBJ1-2; 10 bases align to TRBD1. The CDR3 consists of 13 residues. Unmatched junction bases numbered 3, after V lost 5 bases and J lost 6 bases. CDR1 is SEHNR, CDR2 FQNEAQ, per germline (reference sequence). CDR3 in DNA: TGTGCCAGCAGCATTGGACAGGGGGATGGCTACACCTTC. Translation: CASSIGQGDGYTF.

The V call is TRBV4-3, the J call TRBJ1-1; D possibly corresponds to TRBD1 (5 bases). Germline CDR1 is LGHNA and CDR2 is YSLEER. This CDR3 has 15 amino acids. V lost 5 bases and J lost 1, with 14 bases in between. CDR3 DNA sequence: TGCGCCAGCAGCTACTACAGCGGGGCGAACACTGAAGCTTTCTTT. Translation gives CASSYYSGANTEAFF.

V gene TRBV4-2 combines with J gene TRBJ2-5; 7 bases match TRBD1. CDR1 LGHNA and CDR2 YNFKEQ come from the germline V gene. The CDR3 runs 15 residues. The V gene end was trimmed by 1 base and the J gene end by 1 base; junction bases not matched to a gene: 3. CDR3 sequence (DNA): TGTGCCAGCAGCCAAGTGGGACAGTTCCAAGAGACCCAGTACTTC. Amino acids: CASSQVGQFQETQYF.

With regard to this clonotype: This may arise from a read error, as a much more abundant clone is one base away. V is TRBV7-9 and J is TRBJ1-6, with D possibly matching TRBD1 (5 bases). The CDR3 is made up of 14 amino acids. Germline CDR1 is SEHNR and CDR2 is FQNEAQ (reference sequence). Trimming pared 1 base from V and 5 bases from J, leaving 6 bases between. Here the CDR3 reads CASSLVRDNSPLHF. The CDR3 DNA reads as TGTGCCAGCAGCTTAGTCAGGGATAATTCACCCCTCCACTTT.

This clonotype was seen repeatedly, ten times or more. The chain uses TRBV27 and TRBJ1-2; 7 bases are shared with TRBD1. V dropped 3 bases and J dropped 4; count of bases not matched to a gene: 5. Germline-derived CDR1 and CDR2 are MNHEY and SMNVEV (reference sequence). This CDR3 has 14 residues. The chain's CDR3 is CASSLRQGSYGYTF. CDR3 sequence (DNA): TGTGCCAGCAGTTTGCGACAGGGCAGCTATGGCTACACCTTC.

The rearrangement joins TRBV4-1 to TRBJ1-6, with TRBD1 matching 9 bases. V gave up 3 bases and J gave up 10 bases; unmatched junction bases: 7. The CDR3 totals 15 residues. Germline V CDR1 and CDR2: MGHRA, YSYEKL. The CDR3, as DNA: TGCGCCAGCAGCCAGCCCGGGACAGGGTACTCACCCCTCCACTTT. Residues: CASSQPGTGYSPLHF.

This clonotype was picked up many times. The V call is TRBV10-2, the J call TRBJ1-1, with 7 bases aligning to TRBD1. J gave up 1 base and V 6 bases, and 8 bases lay outside the gene matches. Germline V gene lookup returns CDR1 WSHSY and CDR2 SAAADI. CDR3 length equals 15 residues. The CDR3 protein is CASRDPRGENTEAFF. The CDR3 DNA sequence: TGCGCCAGCAGAGACCCCAGGGGGGAGAACACTGAAGCTTTCTTT.

The V gene is TRBV5-6, the J gene TRBJ1-1, with D unclear. Trimming stripped 1 base from V and 3 bases from J, with 7 bases between. In germline, CDR1 is SGHDT, CDR2 YYEEEE. The CDR3 totals 13 residues. CDR3 sequence (DNA): TGTGCCAGCAGCTTGCGGGTGTACACTGAAGCTTTCTTT. Amino acid sequence: CASSLRVYTEAFF.